What follows are 5 T cell receptor beta chains derived from one specimen sequenced in a study of CD8 T cells in ankylosing spondylitis. Study-wide results and caveats: The study identified a TCR beta motif of several highly homologous variants that appeared characteristic of ankylosing spondylitis blood.

The antigens for these receptors are not known. From the 5' RACE reads, TCRdb called clonotypes with MiXCR, one entry per CDR3 protein. The table shows more than 300,000 distinct CDR3 sequences, with roughly 8% occurring only once. The sequencing sample was made of blood, either unsorted or a sorted T cell fraction (not recorded which). All receptors come from a male donor with ankylosing spondylitis.

The rearrangement links TRBV12-3 or TRBV12-4 to TRBJ2-2; 9 nucleotides line up with TRBD2. V lost 7 bases, J lost 7 bases, and 10 bases stayed unmatched. The CDR3 contains 15 residues. The CDR3 nucleotides are TGTGCCAGCAACCCTAGCGGGATGGGCGGCGGGGAGCTGTTTTTT. This translates into CASNPSGMGGGELFF.

This rearrangement joins TRBV6-5 to TRBJ1-2, with unresolved D. Trimming stripped 0 bases from V and 3 bases from J, with 11 bases between. This CDR3 region has 15 residues. CDR1 is MNHEY and CDR2 is SVGAGI in the germline V gene. CDR3: CASSYSDQSYYGYTF. CDR3 sequence (DNA): TGTGCCAGCAGTTACTCTGATCAATCTTACTATGGCTACACCTTC.

This clonotype appeared a few times. V gene TRBV27 combines with J gene TRBJ2-7, with a possible D match to TRBD2 (7 bases). CDR3 length: 14 amino acids. Trimming stripped 5 bases from V and 5 bases from J, with 16 bases between. From germline, CDR1 is MNHEY and CDR2 SMNVEV (reference sequence). The CDR3 sequence is CASSPWGGLDEQYF. DNA of the CDR3: TGTGCCAGCAGTCCATGGGGGGGCCTTGACGAGCAGTACTTC.

At least ten counts were recorded for this clonotype. J is TRBJ1-5 and V is TRBV12-3 or TRBV12-4; TRBD1 might be the D (5 bases). The CDR3 has 16 residues. The V gene lost 2 bases and the J gene lost 1 base, with 12 bases spanning the gap. Here the CDR3 DNA reads TGTGCCAGCAGTTTAAACGGACAAATAAGCAATCAGCCCCAGCATTTT. Translation: CASSLNGQISNQPQHF.

This clonotype has at least ten counts. The CDR3 sequence: CASSPRGLEGDTEAFF. CDR3 DNA: TGTGCCAGCAGCCCCCGGGGCCTGGAAGGGGACACTGAAGCTTTCTTT. V gene TRBV7-3 combines with J gene TRBJ1-1; a weak D match, TRBD1 (5 bases). From germline, CDR1 is SGHTA and CDR2 FQGTGA. Between the trimmed V and J ends, which lost 5 bases and 3 bases, there was a span of 19 bases. The CDR3 is made up of 16 amino acids.